These 3 T cell receptor beta chains were sequenced from one sample in a study of blood T cell repertoires in COVID-19. Here immunoSEQ multiplex PCR was the method, and the copy in TCRdb shows in-frame clones only, minus some. The table shows tens of thousands of clones, with 75% to 90% occurring only once. The sequenced material came from peripheral blood. These receptors came from a man aged 60 to 75 with active COVID-19.

This chain links TRBV5-4 with TRBJ1-5, with D unclear. This CDR3 contains 15 residues. CDR1 and CDR2 (germline): SGHNT, YYREEE (reference sequence). With 0 bases removed from V and 3 bases from J, the gap between germline ends came to 10 bases. This CDR3 reads CASSLVSRINQPQHF. In DNA form, the CDR3 reads TGTGCCAGCAGCTTGGTTAGTCGTATCAATCAGCCCCAGCATTTT.

The chain has TRBV19 and TRBJ2-1; weak D call: TRBD2 (5 bases). V lost 4 bases to trimming and J lost 2 bases, with 12 bases between them. CDR3 length equals 15 residues. Germline CDR1 reads LNHDA; CDR2 reads SQIVND (reference sequence). The CDR3, as DNA: TGTGCCAGTAGTACCGGACGGGGAACCTACAATGAGCAGTTCTTC. As protein: CASSTGRGTYNEQFF.

As DNA, the CDR3 is TGTGCCAGCAGCCTGGGGACAGCTGGAAACACCATATATTTT. This encodes CASSLGTAGNTIYF. This chain links TRBV7-2 with TRBJ1-3, with 7 nucleotides matching TRBD1. Germline V gives CDR1 SGHTA, CDR2 FQGNSA. The CDR3 length is 14 residues. Trimming cost V 5 bases and J 2 bases; bases outside gene matches: 3.